This section outlines one T cell receptor (beta chain) sequence together with its context. The antigen remains undetermined. Amplification used 60 Vbeta primers and 13 Jbeta primers. Only in-frame clones appear in the TCRdb table, and some are missing; sequencing was by immunoSEQ multiplex PCR. The sample has some 160,000 clones; roughly 84% are singletons. The sample comes from a study of cytomegalovirus exposure and HLA in healthy donors. Findings of the study overall: Confirmation in vitro established that a few CMV-associated chains were specific for CMV antigens.

Deletions cut 3 bases from V and 4 bases from J, with 15 bases between. The CDR3 covers 16 residues. From germline, CDR1 is MNHNY and CDR2 SVGAGI (reference sequence). The clonotype was recovered from a man in his late teens or twenties in good health and CMV-seronegative. Sequencing used PBMCs. The rearrangement joins TRBV6-6 to TRBJ1-4; D is ambiguous. CDR3 protein: CASSYIRGLGNEKLFF. CDR3 DNA: TGTGCCAGCAGTTATATTAGAGGATTGGGTAATGAAAAACTGTTTTTT.